The clone carrying this TCR beta chain was seen ten or more times. Sample-barcoded 5' priming and a J-beta primer mix drove a second PCR of roughly 7 to 11 cycles. Each CDR3 protein is one row after TCRdb ran MiXCR on the 5' RACE reads. This repertoire shows 1.5 million to 2 million distinct CDR3 sequences, about 39% found once; its top ten account for roughly 23%. Total RNA, at least 5.5 micrograms per sample, came from PBMCs. The data belong to a study of blood T cells in healthy people across ages. The receptor comes from a human donor in good health. Specimen: blood.

CDR3 nucleotides: TGCGCCAGCAGCCAAGACAGGGACACTGAAGCTTTCTTT. This sequence encodes CASSQDRDTEAFF. The chain joins TRBV4-3 to TRBJ1-1, with D perhaps matching TRBD1 (5 bases). The CDR3 has 13 amino acids. V gave up 0 bases and J gave up 3 bases, with 5 bases separating them. Germline CDR1 reads LGHNA; CDR2 reads YSLEER.